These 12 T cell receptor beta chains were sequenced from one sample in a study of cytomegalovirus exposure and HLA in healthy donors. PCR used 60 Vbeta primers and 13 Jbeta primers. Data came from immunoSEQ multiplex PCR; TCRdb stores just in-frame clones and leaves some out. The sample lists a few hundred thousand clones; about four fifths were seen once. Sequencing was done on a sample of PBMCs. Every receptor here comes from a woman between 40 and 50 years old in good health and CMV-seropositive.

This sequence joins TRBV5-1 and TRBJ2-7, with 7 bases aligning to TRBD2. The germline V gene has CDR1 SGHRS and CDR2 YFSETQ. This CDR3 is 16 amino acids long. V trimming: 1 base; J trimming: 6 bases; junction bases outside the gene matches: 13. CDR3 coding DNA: TGCGCCAGCAGCTTGCGTCCGGGCGGGACTACGGGCGAGCAGTACTTC. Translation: CASSLRPGGTTGEQYF. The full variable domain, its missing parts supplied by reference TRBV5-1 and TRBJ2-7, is KAGVTQTPRYLIKTRGQQVTLSCSPISGHRSVSWYQQTPGQGLQFLFEYFSETQRNKGNFPGRFSGRQFSNSRSEMNVSTLELGDSALYLCASSLRPGGTTGEQYFGPGTRLTVT.

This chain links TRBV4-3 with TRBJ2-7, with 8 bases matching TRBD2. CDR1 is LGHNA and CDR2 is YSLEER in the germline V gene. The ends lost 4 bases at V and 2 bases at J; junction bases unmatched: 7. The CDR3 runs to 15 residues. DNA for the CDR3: TGCGCCAGCAGCCTCTATAGCGGGACCCCCTACGAGCAGTACTTC. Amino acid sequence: CASSLYSGTPYEQYF.

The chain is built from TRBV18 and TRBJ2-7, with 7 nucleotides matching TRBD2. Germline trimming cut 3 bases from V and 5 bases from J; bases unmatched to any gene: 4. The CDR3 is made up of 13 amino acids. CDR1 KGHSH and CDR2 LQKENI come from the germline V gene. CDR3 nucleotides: TGTGCCAGCTCACCTGGGAGGGCCGACGAGCAGTACTTC. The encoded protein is CASSPGRADEQYF.

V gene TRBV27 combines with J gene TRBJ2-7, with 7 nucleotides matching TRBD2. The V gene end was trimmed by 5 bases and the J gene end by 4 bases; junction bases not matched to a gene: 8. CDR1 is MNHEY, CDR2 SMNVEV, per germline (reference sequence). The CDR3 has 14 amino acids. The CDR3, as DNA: TGTGCCAGCAGTCGAACCACGGGGGGTTACGAGCAGTACTTC. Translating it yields CASSRTTGGYEQYF.

The CDR3 bases are TGTGCCAGCAGCTTAGTAACGGGGGACGAGCAGTACTTC. This sequence encodes CASSLVTGDEQYF. This chain uses TRBV7-2 with TRBJ2-7, with D possibly matching TRBD2 (6 bases). This CDR3 has 13 amino acids. Germline values: CDR1 SGHTA, CDR2 FQGNSA. Trimming took 1 base from V and 5 from J, leaving 9 bases between them.

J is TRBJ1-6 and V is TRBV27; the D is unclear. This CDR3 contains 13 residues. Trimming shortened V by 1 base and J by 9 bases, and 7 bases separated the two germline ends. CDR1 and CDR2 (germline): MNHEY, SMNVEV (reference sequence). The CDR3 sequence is CASSLFRGSPLHF. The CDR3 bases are TGTGCCAGCAGTTTATTTCGGGGTTCACCCCTCCACTTT.

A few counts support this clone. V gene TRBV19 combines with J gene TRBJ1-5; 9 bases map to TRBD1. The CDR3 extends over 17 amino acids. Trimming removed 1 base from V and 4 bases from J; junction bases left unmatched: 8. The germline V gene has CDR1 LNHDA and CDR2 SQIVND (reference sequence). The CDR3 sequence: CASSIGEDRGSNQPQHF. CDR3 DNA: TGTGCCAGTAGTATAGGGGAGGACAGGGGCTCAAATCAGCCCCAGCATTTT.

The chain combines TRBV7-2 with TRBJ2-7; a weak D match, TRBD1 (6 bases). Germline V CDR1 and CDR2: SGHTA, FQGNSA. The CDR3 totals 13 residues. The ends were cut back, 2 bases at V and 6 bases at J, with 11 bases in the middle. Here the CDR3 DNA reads TGTGCCAGCAGCTTATCAGGGGCGGGCGAGCAGTACTTC. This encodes CASSLSGAGEQYF.

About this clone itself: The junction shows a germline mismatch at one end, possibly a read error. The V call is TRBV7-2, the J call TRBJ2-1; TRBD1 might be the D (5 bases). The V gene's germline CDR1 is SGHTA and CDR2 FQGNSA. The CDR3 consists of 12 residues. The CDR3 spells CASSLGHLEQFF. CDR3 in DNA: TGTGCCAGCAGTTTAGGACACCTCGAGCAGTTCTTC.

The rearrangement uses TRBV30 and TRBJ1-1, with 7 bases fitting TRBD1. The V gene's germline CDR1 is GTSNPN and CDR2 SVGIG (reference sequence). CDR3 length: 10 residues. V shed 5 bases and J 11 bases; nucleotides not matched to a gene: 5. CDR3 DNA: TGTGCCTGGCAGACAGGGAGGGCTTTCTTT. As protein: CAWQTGRAFF.

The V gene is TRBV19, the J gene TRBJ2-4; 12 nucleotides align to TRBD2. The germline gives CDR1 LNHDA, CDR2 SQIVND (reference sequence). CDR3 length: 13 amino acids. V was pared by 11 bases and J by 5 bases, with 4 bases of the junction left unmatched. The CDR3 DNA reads TGTGCCGGACGGACTAGCGGGGAAAACATTCAGTACTTC. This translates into CAGRTSGENIQYF.

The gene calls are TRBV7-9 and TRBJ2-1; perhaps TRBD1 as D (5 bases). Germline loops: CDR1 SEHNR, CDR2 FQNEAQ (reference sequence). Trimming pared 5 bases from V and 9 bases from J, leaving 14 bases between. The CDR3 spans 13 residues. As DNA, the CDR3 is TGTGCCAGCAGCCAAACAGGTACGGGTGAGCAGTTCTTC. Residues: CASSQTGTGEQFF.